This TCR beta chain was sequenced in a study of technical replicates of blood from a handful of donors. The method was immunoSEQ multiplex PCR; TCRdb's version includes in-frame clones alone and lacks a portion of them. Of roughly 13,000 clones listed, more than 85% were seen once; the top ten hold 7% to 8%. CDR3 length: 15 residues. CDR1 is SGHDN, CDR2 FVKESK, per germline. The J segment lost 5 bases and the V segment lost 3 bases, leaving 3 bases of the junction unmatched. The chain carries TRBV14 and TRBJ2-2; 10 nucleotides align to TRBD1. The receptor was isolated from a human donor in good health. Input material: PBMCs. The CDR3 loop reads CASSQLGQGTGELFF. In nucleotides, the CDR3 is TGTGCCAGCAGCCAGCTGGGACAGGGGACCGGGGAGCTGTTTTTT. The full variable domain, completed using reference TRBV14 and TRBJ2-2, is EAGVTQFPSHSVIEKGQTVTLRCDPISGHDNLYWYRRVMGKEIKFLLHFVKESKQDESGMPNNRFLAERTGGTYSTLKVQPAELEDSGVYFCASSQLGQGTGELFFGEGSRLTVL.